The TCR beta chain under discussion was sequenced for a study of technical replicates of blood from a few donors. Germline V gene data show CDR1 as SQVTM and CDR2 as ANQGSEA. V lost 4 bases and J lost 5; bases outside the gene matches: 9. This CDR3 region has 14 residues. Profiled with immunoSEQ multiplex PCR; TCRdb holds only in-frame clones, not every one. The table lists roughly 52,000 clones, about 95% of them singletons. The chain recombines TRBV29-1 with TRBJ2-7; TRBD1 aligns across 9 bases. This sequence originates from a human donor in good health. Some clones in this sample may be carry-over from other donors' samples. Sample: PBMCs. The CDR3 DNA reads TGCAGCGTTGGACCGGGACAGGGAGGCCACGAGCAGTACTTC. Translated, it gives CSVGPGQGGHEQYF.